The 10 T cell receptor beta chains below come from one sample, sequenced in a study of CD8 T cells in ankylosing spondylitis. TCRdb used MiXCR to reprocess the 5' RACE reads, holding one entry per CDR3 protein. Counted here are 150,000 to 200,000 distinct CDR3 sequences, around a tenth occurring once; the ten biggest clones make up around 29%. Sequencing was carried out using blood, either unsorted or a sorted T cell fraction (not recorded which). The receptors shown here come from a male donor with ankylosing spondylitis or in good health (not recorded which).

This clonotype came up many times. The CDR3 DNA follows: TGTGCCAGCAGTCCCCTCCGGAGCTCCTACGAGCAGTACTTC. This codes for CASSPLRSSYEQYF. The chain recombines TRBV27 with TRBJ2-7; D unclear. The CDR3 is 14 residues long. V was shortened by 5 bases and J by 0 bases, with 11 bases between the two germline ends. CDR1 is MNHEY, CDR2 SMNVEV, per germline (reference sequence).

In its sample, this clonotype was seen many times. The chain is built from TRBV5-1 and TRBJ2-3, with 10 nucleotides matching TRBD2. The junction had 8 bases not matched to a gene; V was cut back by 2 bases and J by 5 bases. This CDR3 spans 16 amino acids. Germline V gene lookup returns CDR1 SGHRS and CDR2 YFSETQ. CDR3 region: CASSFSSGSGGDTQYF. CDR3 nucleotides: TGCGCCAGCAGCTTTTCTAGCGGGAGTGGGGGAGATACGCAGTATTTT.

This clonotype was counted ten times or more. V usage is TRBV5-4 and J usage is TRBJ2-2, with 7 bases aligning to TRBD2. Germline CDR1 is SGHNT and CDR2 is YYREEE (reference sequence). V was clipped by 3 bases and J by 2 bases; unmatched bases: 7. This CDR3 is 16 amino acids long. CDR3 region: CASSSMGLSNTGELFF. Here the CDR3 DNA reads TGTGCCAGCAGCTCCATGGGACTATCAAACACCGGGGAGCTGTTTTTT.

Ten or more counts support this clonotype. The chain joins TRBV5-1 to TRBJ2-1; 13 bases align to TRBD2. Germline CDR1 is SGHRS and CDR2 is YFSETQ. The CDR3 loop spans 19 amino acids. V shed 3 bases and J 2 bases; nucleotides not matched to a gene: 11. The CDR3 DNA sequence: TGCGCCAGCAGCTACGGGACCGAAACTAGCGGGAGGGCCTACAATGAGCAGTTCTTC. Residues: CASSYGTETSGRAYNEQFF. Using reference TRBV5-1 and TRBJ2-1 for the parts outside the CDR3, the full variable domain is KAGVTQTPRYLIKTRGQQVTLSCSPISGHRSVSWYQQTPGQGLQFLFEYFSETQRNKGNFPGRFSGRQFSNSRSEMNVSTLELGDSALYLCASSYGTETSGRAYNEQFFGPGTRLTVL.

This clonotype was detected ten times or more. The CDR3 spells CATSRGSYEQYF. CDR3 sequence (DNA): TGTGCCACCAGCAGAGGATCCTACGAGCAGTACTTC. This chain uses TRBV15 with TRBJ2-7; D remains ambiguous. The CDR3 is 12 amino acids. Germline-derived CDR1 and CDR2 are LNHNV and YYDKDF (reference sequence). V shed 1 base and J shed 1 base, with 2 bases lying between them.

This clonotype was counted at least ten times. The chain has TRBV28 and TRBJ2-7, with TRBD2 matching 11 bases. Germline CDR1 and CDR2: MDHEN and SYDVKM. V lost 5 bases and J lost 2; bases outside the gene matches: 8. This CDR3 has 16 amino acids. The CDR3 DNA sequence: TGTGCCAGCAGTCCCCAGACTAGCGGGGCTACCTACGAGCAGTACTTC. Residues: CASSPQTSGATYEQYF.

For this clonotype: A much bigger clone sits one base away, suggesting this may be a read error. The chain employs TRBV4-3 and TRBJ1-1; tentatively, D is TRBD1 (5 bases). The CDR3 runs 14 residues. From germline, CDR1 is LGHNA and CDR2 YSLEER. CDR3 amino acids: CASSQGSGPTAAFF. The CDR3 DNA reads TGCGCCAGCAGCCAAGGCTCAGGGCCCACTGCAGCTTTCTTT.

This chain joins TRBV7-2 and TRBJ1-1, with a possible D match to TRBD1 (6 bases). The CDR3 has 16 amino acids. Per the germline V gene, CDR1 is SGHTA and CDR2 is FQGNSA. Trimming left V 0 bases short and J 0 bases short, with 11 bases between. The CDR3 DNA is TGTGCCAGCAGCTTAGCCAGGGGCTCCATGAACACTGAAGCTTTCTTT. This encodes CASSLARGSMNTEAFF.

This clonotype was seen repeatedly, ten times or more. V is TRBV7-2 and J is TRBJ1-6, with D possibly being TRBD1 (6 bases). This CDR3 region has 14 residues. Germline V gene data show CDR1 as SGHTA and CDR2 as FQGNSA. V dropped 0 bases and J dropped 9 bases, with 9 bases sitting between them. CDR3 sequence (DNA): TGTGCCAGCAGCTTAGCAGGGGGTGGTTCACCCCTCCACTTT. This encodes CASSLAGGGSPLHF.

This clonotype appeared many times. This chain joins TRBV29-1 and TRBJ2-1; D is undetermined. Germline CDR1 SQVTM, CDR2 ANQGSEA. The ends were cut back, 3 bases at V and 2 bases at J, with 8 bases in the middle. The CDR3 spans 13 residues. The CDR3 region is CSVDGSAYNEQFF. The CDR3 DNA is TGCAGCGTTGATGGGTCCGCCTACAATGAGCAGTTCTTC.